A selection of T cell receptor beta chains follows, all from one sample in a study of shared clonotypes between healthy human individuals. Measured with immunoSEQ multiplex PCR; TCRdb has only the in-frame clones, and not every one. Of 730,000 or so clones in the sample, 72% were seen once. Sequencing input: memory CD4+ T cells sorted from blood. The origin of the receptors is a woman aged 30 to 39 in good health. The CDR3 runs from the conserved cysteine through the conserved F or W. The D gene is left open where the match is weak. Expanded clones are given a class, and other clones once, few, many or no size at all.

>once|TRBJ1-5|TRBV29-1|.
CSVVDDPNQPQHF
TGCAGCGTTGTTGATGACCCCAATCAGCCCCAGCATTTT
>.|TRBJ2-3|TRBV14|.
CASSQAALYTDTQYF
TGTGCCAGCAGCCAAGCCGCCCTATACACAGATACGCAGTATTTT
>few|TRBJ1-5|TRBV18|TRBD1
CASSRGQGNQPQHF
TGTGCCAGCTCAAGGGGACAGGGGAATCAGCCCCAGCATTTT
>.|TRBJ2-7|TRBV6-5|.
CASGLRGRYEQYF
TGTGCCAGCGGCCTTAGAGGTAGATACGAGCAGTACTTC
>.|TRBJ2-7|TRBV4-3|.
CASSRGGSYEQYF
TGCGCCAGCAGCCGGGGTGGCTCCTACGAGCAGTACTTC
>.|TRBJ1-1|TRBV29-1|.
CSVEGFGGKYTEAFF
TGCAGCGTTGAGGGTTTTGGGGGGAAATACACTGAAGCTTTCTTT
>once|TRBJ2-3|TRBV11-2|.
CASSLGTANRREYF
TGTGCCAGCAGCTTAGGGACGGCTAACCGGAGGGAGTATTTT
>.|TRBJ2-5|TRBV18|TRBD2
CASSLRLAGVQETQYF
TGTGCCAGCTCACTACGACTAGCGGGAGTCCAAGAGACCCAGTACTTC
>.|TRBJ2-3|TRBV27|TRBD2
CASSFTGGTDTQYF
TGTGCCAGCAGTTTTACGGGGGGTACAGATACGCAGTATTTT
>.|TRBJ2-1|TRBV7-2|.
CASSLERNRYNEQFF
TGTGCCAGCAGCTTAGAGCGGAATAGATACAATGAGCAGTTCTTC
>.|TRBJ2-1|TRBV2|.
CASSGTSTGTYNEQFF
TGTGCCAGCAGTGGGACTTCCACGGGGACCTACAATGAGCAGTTCTTC
>.|TRBJ1-2|TRBV27|.
CASSPSGHYGYTF
TGTGCCAGCAGTCCTTCGGGTCACTATGGCTACACCTTC
>once|TRBJ2-7|TRBV18|TRBD1
CASSPLSGTGSYEQYF
TGTGCCAGCTCACCACTATCCGGGACAGGCTCCTACGAGCAGTACTTC
>.|TRBJ1-2|TRBV6-6|TRBD1
CASRSGTGSTYGYTF
TGTGCCAGCAGATCCGGGACAGGAAGCACCTATGGCTACACCTTC
>few|TRBJ2-7|TRBV6-1|TRBD1
CASSEAGDRYYEQYF
TGTGCCAGCAGTGAAGCGGGGGACAGATACTACGAGCAGTACTTC
>.|TRBJ2-5|TRBV18|.
CASSPLGGTGETQYF
TGTGCCAGCTCCCCGTTAGGAGGAACGGGGGAGACCCAGTACTTC
>.|TRBJ2-2|TRBV19|TRBD2
CASSGSGRDNTGELFF
TGTGCCAGTAGTGGTAGCGGGAGGGATAACACCGGGGAGCTGTTTTTT
>.|TRBJ2-2|TRBV2|.
CASSPGRKNTGELFF
TGTGCCAGCAGCCCGGGACGGAAGAACACCGGGGAGCTGTTTTTT
>.|TRBJ1-1|TRBV6-1|TRBD1
CASSDGGQGKAFF
TGTGCCAGCAGTGATGGGGGACAGGGTAAAGCTTTCTTT
>.|TRBJ2-7|TRBV28|TRBD2
CASRRLAGVIEQYF
TGTGCCAGCAGAAGACTAGCGGGAGTGATCGAGCAGTACTTC
>many|TRBJ2-7|TRBV9|TRBD1
CASSARQGAPSYEQYF
TGTGCCAGCAGCGCGCGACAGGGGGCACCATCCTACGAGCAGTACTTC
>few|TRBJ2-3|TRBV19|TRBD1
CASRGARGRIDTQYF
TGTGCCAGTAGGGGGGCGAGGGGGCGGATCGATACGCAGTATTTT
>.|TRBJ1-2|TRBV7-8|TRBD1
CASSLEGQGVPYGYTF
TGTGCCAGCAGCTTAGAAGGACAGGGGGTCCCCTATGGCTACACCTTC
>.|TRBJ2-3|TRBV4-2|TRBD2
CASSPTSGHTDTQYF
TGTGCCAGCAGTCCGACTAGCGGTCACACAGATACGCAGTATTTT
>.|TRBJ2-2|TRBV4-1|TRBD2
CASSPQAGVGTGELFF
TGCGCCAGCAGTCCGCAGGCGGGAGTTGGCACCGGGGAGCTGTTTTTT
>.|TRBJ1-5|TRBV15|.
CATSRNRGVYGNQPQHF
TGTGCCACCAGCAGAAACAGAGGAGTATATGGCAATCAGCCCCAGCATTTT
>.|TRBJ2-7|TRBV5-4|.
CASSSPLDREQYF
TGTGCCAGCAGCTCTCCACTAGATCGCGAGCAGTACTTC
>.|TRBJ2-1|TRBV5-1|.
CASRTLDSSYNEQFF
TGCGCCAGCAGAACCCTTGACAGCTCCTACAATGAGCAGTTCTTC
>few|TRBJ2-3|TRBV28|TRBD1
CASSEGGAERDTQYF
TGTGCCAGCAGTGAAGGGGGCGCAGAGAGGGATACGCAGTATTTT
>.|TRBJ1-3|TRBV11-2|.
CASGGVTRPGNTIYF
TGTGCCAGCGGCGGGGTTACAAGGCCCGGAAACACCATATATTTT
>few|TRBJ1-1|TRBV6-1|.
CASSLQGNGAEAFF
TGTGCCAGCAGTCTCCAGGGAAATGGGGCTGAAGCTTTCTTT
>.|TRBJ2-4|TRBV15|.
CATSRGEGDLAKNIQYF
TGTGCCACCAGCAGAGGGGAGGGGGACTTAGCCAAAAACATTCAGTACTTC
>.|TRBJ2-1|TRBV19|.
CASSISLISSYNEQFF
TGTGCCAGTAGTATTTCACTCATCAGCTCCTACAATGAGCAGTTCTTC
>.|TRBJ1-1|TRBV18|.
CASSPRQEPNTEAFF
TGTGCCAGCTCACCGCGACAGGAACCGAACACTGAAGCTTTCTTT
>many|TRBJ2-7|TRBV5-8|.
CASSLAGWNYEQYF
TGTGCCAGCAGCTTGGCTGGGTGGAACTACGAGCAGTACTTC
>.|TRBJ1-1|TRBV19|TRBD1
CASSFQQGAHTEAFF
TGTGCCAGTAGTTTCCAACAGGGGGCTCACACTGAAGCTTTCTTT
>.|TRBJ2-1|TRBV30|TRBD2
CAWSEVPSGTEFF
TGTGCCTGGAGTGAGGTACCTAGCGGGACAGAGTTCTTC
>.|TRBJ2-1|TRBV19|TRBD2
CASRPAGGYGEQFF
TGTGCCAGTAGGCCCGCGGGAGGGTATGGTGAGCAGTTCTTC
>.|TRBJ2-7|TRBV6-5|.
CASNKRGAGYYEQYF
TGTGCCAGCAACAAGAGAGGGGCAGGATACTACGAGCAGTACTTC
>.|TRBJ1-4|TRBV28|TRBD1
CASTTGQGDEKLFF
TGTGCCAGCACCACGGGACAGGGGGATGAAAAACTGTTTTTT
>few|TRBJ2-7|TRBV10-3|TRBD1
CATATGTAYEQYF
TGTGCCACAGCAACCGGGACAGCCTACGAGCAGTACTTC
>.|TRBJ2-7|TRBV27|TRBD2
CASSDGTSAYEQYF
TGTGCCAGCAGCGACGGGACTAGCGCCTACGAGCAGTACTTC
>.|TRBJ1-1|TRBV7-9|.
CASSLAAGSNTEAFF
TGTGCCAGCAGCTTAGCGGCAGGGTCAAACACTGAAGCTTTCTTT
>.|TRBJ1-2|TRBV19|.
CASSSGGRPVDGYTF
TGTGCCAGTAGCTCAGGCGGACGGCCAGTGGATGGCTACACCTTC
>.|TRBJ1-2|TRBV7-8|.
CASSLYDVGTGYTF
TGTGCCAGCAGCTTATACGACGTCGGGACTGGCTACACCTTC
>.|TRBJ2-7|TRBV14|.
CASSRLQLAGAYEQYF
TGTGCCAGCAGCCGTCTCCAGCTTGCGGGTGCCTACGAGCAGTACTTC
>.|TRBJ2-2|TRBV9|TRBD2
CASSTTTGTRTGELFF
TGTGCCAGCAGCACAACAACCGGGACTAGAACCGGGGAGCTGTTTTTT
>.|TRBJ1-5|TRBV16|.
CASARLGVGQPQHF
TGTGCCAGCGCTAGACTGGGGGTTGGGCAGCCCCAGCATTTT
>few|TRBJ2-1|TRBV5-1|.
CASSLSSAGYNEQFF
TGCGCCAGCAGCTTGTCGAGCGCGGGATACAATGAGCAGTTCTTC
>.|TRBJ2-7|TRBV11-2|.
CASTSPGGEQYF
TGTGCCAGCACCAGCCCCGGGGGCGAGCAGTACTTC
>.|TRBJ2-1|TRBV25-1|TRBD1
CASSDGTGGDNEQFF
TGTGCCAGCAGTGACGGGACAGGCGGTGACAATGAGCAGTTCTTC
>once|TRBJ1-3|TRBV28|.
CASSPGSISGNTIYF
TGTGCCAGCAGCCCCGGGTCTATCTCTGGAAACACCATATATTTT
>.|TRBJ1-3|TRBV16|.
CASSQSGGRASSGNTIYF
TGTGCCAGCAGCCAATCGGGGGGCAGGGCAAGCTCTGGAAACACCATATATTTT